This TCR beta chain was retrieved from a study of early T cells in non-severe SARS-CoV-2 infection. Study-wide background: The input, bulk RNA from unsorted whole blood, was sequenced, and chains were unpaired.

In its sample, this clonotype was seen a few times. The antigen is not known. Broader study findings: Private and CD4 specificities were missed by VDJdb matching, skewed to anti-spike CD8.

The library protocol tagged individual cDNA molecules with unique molecular identifiers. TCRdb redid the calling of the 5' RACE reads with MiXCR, one entry per CDR3 protein. In the table there are tens of thousands of distinct CDR3 sequences, about 12% of which are singletons. The germline V and J ends were trimmed by 7 bases and 10 bases, with 16 bases remaining between them. The CDR3 has 12 residues. The receptor was isolated from an adult who was a healthcare worker with PCR-confirmed SARS-CoV-2 infection or an uninfected control (not recorded which). The genes are TRBV12-3 or TRBV12-4 and TRBJ1-1, with D perhaps TRBD1 (6 bases). The sample taken for sequencing was whole blood. CDR3 DNA sequence: TGTGCCAGCAACAGGGCCGAATTCAGAGCTTTCTTT. Translation: CASNRAEFRAFF.